Shown below are 24 T cell receptor beta chains from a single sample sequenced in a study of blood T cell repertoires in COVID-19. TCRdb's copy holds only in-frame clones and misses some; the assay was immunoSEQ multiplex PCR. The table has approximately 300,000 clones, approximately 87% seen once; the top ten hold approximately 5%. The material sequenced was PBMCs or T cells enriched from blood (not recorded which). Receptor source: a woman aged 25 to 39 who had recovered from COVID-19.

The chain has TRBV7-9 and TRBJ1-1, with 10 bases aligning to TRBD1. Looked up from germline, CDR1 is SEHNR and CDR2 is FQNEAQ (reference sequence). This CDR3 region has 16 residues. Trimming removed 7 bases from V and 6 bases from J; junction bases left unmatched: 14. CDR3 amino acids: CASTPQRGQGRAEAFF. DNA of the CDR3: TGTGCCAGCACACCCCAAAGGGGACAGGGGAGAGCTGAAGCTTTCTTT.

This rearrangement joins TRBV2 to TRBJ2-3; TRBD1 matches 7 bases. Germline loops: CDR1 SNHLY, CDR2 FYNNEI. The CDR3 has 18 residues. Trimming removed 11 bases from V and 2 bases from J; junction bases left unmatched: 22. The CDR3 DNA reads TGTGCCGGAAAGAGCGAAGATTCCTGGGACAGCTACACAGATACGCAGTATTTT. It is translated as CAGKSEDSWDSYTDTQYF.

The chain uses TRBV3-1 (or the pseudogene TRBV3-2) and TRBJ2-3; D unclear. Trimming took 4 bases from V and 2 from J, leaving 13 bases between them. CDR3 length: 15 amino acids. Germline V gene data show CDR1 as LGHDT and CDR2 as YNNKEL (reference sequence). In nucleotides, the CDR3 is TGTGCCAGCAGCCCCCCTGGCATCCACACAGATACGCAGTATTTT. This translates into CASSPPGIHTDTQYF.

The DNA of the CDR3 is TGTGCCAGCAGCTTGCGGGAGGCTGGAAACACCATATATTTT. Translation: CASSLREAGNTIYF. The V gene is TRBV5-6, the J gene TRBJ1-3; D remains unclear. V lost 1 base to trimming and J lost 2 bases, with 7 bases between them. CDR3 length: 14 amino acids. Germline CDR1 is SGHDT and CDR2 is YYEEEE.

The chain is built from TRBV19 and TRBJ2-2, with 7 bases that match TRBD1. The V segment lost 3 bases and the J segment 1 base; nucleotides outside the gene matches: 2. CDR3 size: 15 residues. The germline V gene encodes CDR1 LNHDA and CDR2 SQIVND (reference sequence). The chain's CDR3 is CASSMGQQNTGELFF. The CDR3 bases are TGTGCCAGTAGTATGGGACAGCAGAACACCGGGGAGCTGTTTTTT.

In this sample, this clone turned up once. The chain carries TRBV4-1 and TRBJ1-1, with TRBD1 as a possible D gene (6 bases). From germline, CDR1 is MGHRA and CDR2 YSYEKL. This CDR3 is 15 amino acids long. Trimming removed 1 base at V and 2 bases at J, with 11 bases between. The CDR3 DNA sequence: TGCGCCAGCAGCCAAGTAGCGACAGGTAACACTGAAGCTTTCTTT. Translated, it gives CASSQVATGNTEAFF.

The chain carries TRBV28 and TRBJ1-1, with D possibly being TRBD1 (6 bases). The ends were cut back, 9 bases at V and 6 bases at J, with 14 bases in the middle. The CDR3 loop spans 12 amino acids. Per germline, CDR1 MDHEN and CDR2 SYDVKM. CDR3 nucleotide sequence: TGTGCCAGTCGGGACAAATTAGCTGAAGCTTTCTTT. This codes for CASRDKLAEAFF.

V is TRBV25-1 and J is TRBJ1-2; the D gene is possibly TRBD1 (5 bases). Trimming shortened V by 5 bases and J by 8 bases, and 21 bases separated the two germline ends. This CDR3 is 15 amino acids long. In germline, CDR1 is MGHDK, CDR2 SYGVNS. The CDR3 is CASSQIGTPRRGYTF. CDR3 DNA sequence: TGTGCCAGCAGTCAAATCGGGACTCCGAGAAGGGGCTACACCTTC.

The chain carries TRBV7-2 and TRBJ2-3; 10 bases map to TRBD1. This CDR3 is built from 16 residues. CDR1 and CDR2 (germline): SGHTA, FQGNSA. Trimming took 5 bases from V and 3 from J; bases not matched to a gene: 8. CDR3 loop: CASSLTWDRGTDTQYF. CDR3 DNA: TGTGCCAGCAGCCTAACCTGGGACAGGGGAACAGATACGCAGTATTTT. The full variable domain, its missing parts supplied by reference TRBV7-2 and TRBJ2-3, is GAGVSQSPSNKVTEKGKDVELRCDPISGHTALYWYRQSLGQGLEFLIYFQGNSAPDKSGLPSDRFSAERTGGSVSTLTIQRTQQEDSAVYLCASSLTWDRGTDTQYFGPGTRLTVL.

This chain joins TRBV19 and TRBJ1-2; perhaps TRBD1 as D (6 bases). Deletions cut 4 bases from V and 4 bases from J, with 28 bases between. This CDR3 region has 19 residues. The V gene's germline CDR1 is LNHDA and CDR2 SQIVND (reference sequence). CDR3 DNA: TGTGCCAGTAGTACCCCGGGGGGCGCCGGGGGAATGGCGGGCTATGGCTACACCTTC. It codes for CASSTPGGAGGMAGYGYTF.

This clone was seen more than once but under ten times. The chain combines TRBV6-5 with TRBJ1-2; D not certain. Trimming pared 0 bases from V and 0 bases from J, leaving 5 bases between. The CDR3 length is 14 residues. Germline loops: CDR1 MNHEY, CDR2 SVGAGI. The CDR3 here is CASSYSTPNYGYTF. Here the CDR3 DNA reads TGTGCCAGCAGTTACTCGACTCCTAACTATGGCTACACCTTC.

The chain's CDR3 is CASSEYTDTQYF. DNA for the CDR3: TGTGCCAGCAGTGAATACACAGATACGCAGTATTTT. This chain joins TRBV2 and TRBJ2-3; no clear D gene. Trimming pared 2 bases from V and 2 bases from J, leaving 2 bases between. This CDR3 is built from 12 residues. Germline values: CDR1 SNHLY, CDR2 FYNNEI.

The chain links TRBV6-5 to TRBJ2-7, with TRBD2 matching over 11 bases. V lost 7 bases, J lost 2 bases, and 4 bases stayed unmatched. The germline V gene encodes CDR1 MNHEY and CDR2 SVGAGI. The CDR3 is 14 residues long. In DNA form, the CDR3 reads TGTGCCAGCAAGCGGACTAGCGGGCCCTACGAGCAGTACTTC. This sequence encodes CASKRTSGPYEQYF.

The V call is TRBV19, the J call TRBJ1-1; unclear D gene. Germline CDR1 LNHDA, CDR2 SQIVND (reference sequence). V lost 3 bases and J lost 5, with 19 bases in between. The CDR3 spans 16 residues. The CDR3 loop is CASSIVSRFPGTEAFF. The CDR3 bases are TGTGCCAGTAGTATCGTTTCGCGATTCCCGGGGACTGAAGCTTTCTTT.

The chain combines TRBV4-1 with TRBJ1-5; D uncertain. CDR1 is MGHRA and CDR2 is YSYEKL in the germline V gene. Trimming cost V 0 bases and J 4 bases, with 10 bases left between them. This CDR3 comprises 15 residues. Here the CDR3 reads CASSQETQFNQPQHF. The CDR3 bases are TGCGCCAGCAGCCAAGAAACGCAGTTTAATCAGCCCCAGCATTTT.

J is TRBJ1-1 and V is TRBV7-2; 7 bases match TRBD1. The CDR3 is 14 amino acids. Per the germline V gene, CDR1 is SGHTA and CDR2 is FQGNSA. V was clipped by 5 bases and J by 1 base; unmatched bases: 4. The CDR3 region has the DNA TGTGCCAGCAGCCCCGGGACAGCGAACACTGAAGCTTTCTTT. It codes for CASSPGTANTEAFF.

This clone was observed a single time. The V gene is TRBV5-1, the J gene TRBJ1-1; TRBD1 aligns across 12 bases. V gave up 5 bases and J gave up 0 bases; unmatched junction bases: 5. Germline V gives CDR1 SGHRS, CDR2 YFSETQ. This CDR3 contains 16 residues. CDR3 residues: CASSPGTGGMNTEAFF. CDR3 nucleotides: TGCGCCAGCAGTCCCGGGACAGGGGGCATGAACACTGAAGCTTTCTTT.

V usage is TRBV2 and J usage is TRBJ1-2, with TRBD1 matching 9 bases. Germline trimming cut 6 bases from V and 6 bases from J; bases unmatched to any gene: 14. The CDR3 contains 16 residues. CDR1 is SNHLY and CDR2 is FYNNEI in the germline V gene. CDR3 loop: CASSVPGQGNRDGYTF. The CDR3 nucleotides read TGTGCCAGCAGCGTCCCGGGACAGGGAAATCGGGATGGCTACACCTTC.

This rearrangement joins TRBV7-2 to TRBJ1-1, with no clear D. This CDR3 has 15 amino acids. The germline gives CDR1 SGHTA, CDR2 FQGNSA. V shed 1 base and J shed 4 bases, with 13 bases lying between them. Written as DNA, the CDR3 is TGTGCCAGCAGCTTAGATAGTGGACTAACCACTGAAGCTTTCTTT. Its translation: CASSLDSGLTTEAFF.

This chain uses TRBV7-3 with TRBJ2-2; the D gene is possibly TRBD2 (6 bases). This CDR3 is 17 amino acids long. The V gene's germline CDR1 is SGHTA and CDR2 FQGTGA. Trimming pared 0 bases from V and 0 bases from J, leaving 11 bases between. The CDR3 DNA reads as TGTGCCAGCAGCTTAACGAGGAGGGGCTCGAACACCGGGGAGCTGTTTTTT. It yields the protein CASSLTRRGSNTGELFF.

V is TRBV24-1 and J is TRBJ1-5; a weak D match, TRBD1 (5 bases). V gave up 2 bases and J gave up 4 bases, with 8 bases separating them. Germline loops: CDR1 KGHDR, CDR2 SFDVKD. The CDR3 is 14 residues long. CDR3 amino acids: CATSDSRQNQPQHF. The CDR3 DNA sequence: TGTGCCACCAGTGATTCCAGACAGAATCAGCCCCAGCATTTT.

This clone was counted once. The chain carries TRBV7-2 and TRBJ2-7, with D possibly being TRBD2 (6 bases). The V and J ends lost 5 bases and 4 bases respectively, with 24 bases between them. The length of the CDR3 is 17 residues. In germline, CDR1 is SGHTA, CDR2 FQGNSA. CDR3 loop: CASSRRAMRGTTYEQYF. The CDR3 DNA follows: TGTGCCAGCAGCCGGAGGGCTATGCGGGGAACAACATACGAGCAGTACTTC.

This chain joins TRBV6-2 or TRBV6-3 and TRBJ2-7; D uncertain. Looked up from germline, CDR1 is MNHEY and CDR2 is SVGEGT. The CDR3 length is 14 residues. V was pared by 0 bases and J by 4 bases, with 10 bases between. The CDR3 DNA is TGTGCCAGCAGTTACTCTGGCATTTCGTACGAGCAGTACTTC. Its translation: CASSYSGISYEQYF.

This chain uses TRBV5-1 with TRBJ2-1; 9 bases are shared with TRBD2. The CDR3 runs 16 residues. In germline, CDR1 is SGHRS, CDR2 YFSETQ. The ends lost 0 bases at V and 4 bases at J; junction bases unmatched: 5. CDR3 residues: CASSLGVSGGYNEQFF. CDR3 coding DNA: TGCGCCAGCAGCTTGGGTGTTAGCGGGGGTTACAATGAGCAGTTCTTC.